A single TCR beta chain is shown here with its context. Isolated RNA was reverse transcribed into cDNA used as the sequencing template. The protocol was immunoSEQ multiplex PCR, while the TCRdb copy is restricted to in-frame clones and leaves out a portion. Counted here are some 150,000 clones, around 50% occurring once; the ten biggest clones make up about 15%. Treatment in this sample: oral pan-JAK inhibitor, 5-10 mg twice daily. CDR3 length: 15 residues. CDR1 is SGHRS and CDR2 is YFSETQ in the germline V gene. The V gene end was trimmed by 3 bases and the J gene end by 9 bases; junction bases not matched to a gene: 12. The data belong to a study of CD8+ T cells in alopecia areata.

The sequence was collected from a human donor with alopecia areata. This sequence joins TRBV5-1 and TRBJ2-1, with 7 bases fitting TRBD1. The sequencing here drew on CD8+ T cells sorted from blood, taken at week 4, from a patient treated with tofacitinib. CDR3 nucleotide sequence: TGCGCCAGCAGCTCCGGACAGGTTGGGGTTAGTGAGCAGTTCTTC. It yields the protein CASSSGQVGVSEQFF.